The source of this TCR beta chain is a study of blood T cells in healthy people across ages. Peripheral blood samples of 9 to 10 milliliters were drawn from each donor. This clonotype was seen repeatedly, ten times or more. The use of a sample-barcoded 5' primer and a J-beta primer mix characterized a second PCR of 7 to 11 cycles. TCRdb independently ran MiXCR on the 5' RACE reads; one entry per CDR3 protein. Of more than 800,000 distinct CDR3 sequences listed, 25% to 35% are singletons. CDR3 length: 16 residues. J gave up 4 bases and V 1 base, and 9 bases lay outside the gene matches. Germline lookup yields CDR1 SEHNR and CDR2 FQNEAQ (reference sequence).

This receptor was identified in a woman older than 75 in good health. The specimen sequenced was blood. The V gene is TRBV7-9, the J gene TRBJ2-5, with 7 bases aligning to TRBD2. The DNA for the CDR3 is TGTGCCAGCAGCTTAGATCTCCCCGGGGGGAGAGAGACCCAGTACTTC. Its translation: CASSLDLPGGRETQYF.